This T cell receptor (beta chain) was observed in a study of blood T cell repertoires in COVID-19. Study-level information: Acute and convalescent COVID-19 specimens originated in the United States, Italy and Spain.

Germline V gene data show CDR1 as LGHDT and CDR2 as YNNKEL (reference sequence). The CDR3 runs to 15 residues. The ends lost 1 base at V and 5 bases at J; junction bases unmatched: 6. Authors' methods: Researchers report that nucleated cell counts were estimated from reference gene primer amplification. The repertoire was sequenced with immunoSEQ multiplex PCR; TCRdb's copy has only in-frame clones and lacks some. The DNA gave D and trimming, while V, J and clone size come from that table. The table lists over 90,000 clones, 81% of them singletons. The chain recombines TRBV3-1 (or the pseudogene TRBV3-2) with TRBJ2-5; 8 nucleotides align to TRBD1. The sample comprised peripheral blood. The source of this sequence is a man of 80 years or more with COVID-19, enrolled during active disease. CDR3 protein: CASSQATGAGETQYF. DNA for the CDR3: TGTGCCAGCAGCCAAGCGACAGGGGCTGGGGAGACCCAGTACTTC.